Shown below are 14 T cell receptor beta chains from a single sample sequenced in a study of shared clonotypes between healthy human individuals. TCRdb's copy holds only in-frame clones and misses some; the assay was immunoSEQ multiplex PCR. Of about 95,000 clones in the sample, about 68% were seen once. Sequenced: memory CD8+ T cells sorted from blood. Subset specified: CD45RO+ cells pooled with CCR7-negative TemRA cells. The receptors here all came from a man between 25 and 39 years old in good health.

The J gene is TRBJ2-2, the V gene TRBV27; D gene ambiguous. The V gene's germline CDR1 is MNHEY and CDR2 SMNVEV (reference sequence). This CDR3 has 13 residues. The V and J ends lost 2 bases and 5 bases respectively, with 6 bases between them. As DNA, the CDR3 is TGTGCCAGCAGTTTAGCGAGAACCGGGGAGCTGTTTTTT. Protein: CASSLARTGELFF.

The rearrangement links TRBV4-1 to TRBJ1-2, with 7 bases aligning to TRBD1. The V and J ends lost 4 bases and 2 bases, in that order; junction bases with no gene match: 7. In germline, CDR1 is MGHRA, CDR2 YSYEKL. This CDR3 has 15 amino acids. The CDR3 DNA reads TGCGCCAGCAGCCCACCGACAGGGAACAACTATGGCTACACCTTC. This codes for CASSPPTGNNYGYTF.

The CDR3: CASSVSWNTEAFF. The CDR3 bases are TGTGCCAGCAGCGTCTCCTGGAACACTGAAGCTTTCTTT. The chain has TRBV7-6 and TRBJ1-1; D gene ambiguous. Trimming removed 5 bases from V and 1 base from J, with 8 bases in between. The CDR3 extends over 13 amino acids. Germline values: CDR1 SGHVS, CDR2 FNYEAQ.

The rearrangement uses TRBV6-1 and TRBJ1-5; D unresolved. The V gene's germline CDR1 is MNHNS and CDR2 SASEGT. Trimming cost V 2 bases and J 0 bases, with 14 bases left between them. The CDR3 totals 17 residues. The CDR3 DNA follows: TGTGCCAGCAGTGAAAGGGAGTCCAAGTATAGCAATCAGCCCCAGCATTTT. Translated: CASSERESKYSNQPQHF.

The chain uses TRBV7-6 and TRBJ2-2; 12 bases fit TRBD2. Germline values: CDR1 SGHVS, CDR2 FNYEAQ. With V trimmed by 6 bases and J by 5 bases, 10 bases remained unmatched. This CDR3 contains 17 residues. In nucleotides, the CDR3 is TGTGCCAGCAGTTTTTTGCTAGCGGGAGGGCCTACCGGGGAGCTGTTTTTT. Amino acid sequence: CASSFLLAGGPTGELFF.

This clone has more than one count but fewer than ten. The chain uses TRBV2 and TRBJ1-3, with 9 bases aligning to TRBD1. Unmatched junction bases numbered 5, after V lost 8 bases and J lost 0 bases. This CDR3 has 15 amino acids. The V gene's germline CDR1 is SNHLY and CDR2 FYNNEI. The CDR3 is CASFWDRDSGNTIYF. The CDR3 DNA reads TGTGCCAGCTTTTGGGACAGGGACTCTGGAAACACCATATATTTT.

V gene TRBV19 combines with J gene TRBJ2-7; 11 positions match TRBD2. The CDR3 is 16 amino acids. Germline CDR1 LNHDA, CDR2 SQIVND (reference sequence). Germline trimming cut 3 bases from V and 6 bases from J; bases unmatched to any gene: 10. The CDR3 DNA is TGTGCCAGTAGTATGCTGCCTAGCGGGAGGTATATCGAGCAGTACTTC. Its translation: CASSMLPSGRYIEQYF.

This clone was seen a handful of times. The CDR3 here is CASTMPFSGDTQYF. The CDR3 DNA reads TGTGCCAGTACCATGCCGTTCTCGGGGGATACGCAGTATTTT. The genes are TRBV19 and TRBJ2-3; tentative D call: TRBD2 (5 bases). Germline CDR1 reads LNHDA; CDR2 reads SQIVND (reference sequence). The germline V and J ends were trimmed by 7 bases and 6 bases, with 17 bases remaining between them. CDR3 length equals 14 residues.

V and J are TRBV7-2 and TRBJ1-4; 9 bases match TRBD1. From germline, CDR1 is SGHTA and CDR2 FQGNSA. V shed 3 bases and J 4 bases; nucleotides not matched to a gene: 0. This CDR3 comprises 14 residues. The CDR3, as DNA: TGTGCCAGCAGCTTGGACAGGGGTAATGAAAAACTGTTTTTT. Protein sequence: CASSLDRGNEKLFF.

This clone was counted only a few times. The genes are TRBV9 and TRBJ2-7, with a tentative D call TRBD2 (6 bases). CDR3 length: 13 amino acids. CDR1 and CDR2 (germline): SGDLS, YYNGEE. The germline V and J ends were trimmed by 3 bases and 6 bases, with 13 bases remaining between them. The chain's CDR3 is CASSAPRESEQYF. The CDR3 nucleotides are TGTGCCAGCAGCGCTCCCCGGGAGAGCGAGCAGTACTTC.

V is TRBV5-1 and J is TRBJ2-1; D remains ambiguous. The CDR3 loop spans 16 amino acids. The germline V gene has CDR1 SGHRS and CDR2 YFSETQ. V was cut by 0 bases and J by 10 bases, with 20 bases left in between. This CDR3 is CASSLAYRTNLKEQFF. In nucleotides, the CDR3 is TGCGCCAGCAGCTTGGCCTACCGGACCAATCTTAAGGAGCAGTTCTTC. Based on the CDR3 plus reference TRBV5-1 and TRBJ2-1, the full variable domain is KAGVTQTPRYLIKTRGQQVTLSCSPISGHRSVSWYQQTPGQGLQFLFEYFSETQRNKGNFPGRFSGRQFSNSRSEMNVSTLELGDSALYLCASSLAYRTNLKEQFFGPGTRLTVL.

The CDR3 here is CASSSRVKTGEGYNEQFF. CDR3 coding DNA: TGTGCCAGCAGCTCTAGAGTGAAGACGGGAGAAGGGTACAATGAGCAGTTCTTC. The chain couples TRBV7-9 to TRBJ2-1; possibly TRBD2 for D (6 bases). Deletions cut 4 bases from V and 4 bases from J, with 23 bases between. Germline V gives CDR1 SEHNR, CDR2 FQNEAQ (reference sequence). The CDR3 is made up of 18 amino acids.

DNA of the CDR3: TGTGCCTGGAGTGTACTTCAGGGGTACACTGAAGCTTTCTTT. It specifies CAWSVLQGYTEAFF. The V gene is TRBV30, the J gene TRBJ1-1; weak D call: TRBD1 (6 bases). Germline CDR1 and CDR2: GTSNPN and SVGIG (reference sequence). CDR3 length: 14 residues. The ends were cut back, 0 bases at V and 3 bases at J, with 11 bases in the middle.

V and J are TRBV28 and TRBJ1-1; the D gene is possibly TRBD1 (5 bases). CDR1 is MDHEN, CDR2 SYDVKM, per germline. Trimming removed 5 bases from V and 1 base from J, with 8 bases in between. The length of the CDR3 is 13 residues. CDR3 nucleotides: TGTGCCAGCAGTGTCGGACAGAACACTGAAGCTTTCTTT. This codes for CASSVGQNTEAFF.